This entry lists 18 T cell receptor beta chains sequenced from one sample in a study of blood T cell repertoires in COVID-19. Data came from immunoSEQ multiplex PCR; TCRdb stores just in-frame clones and leaves some out. The sample lists 85,000 to 100,000 clones; about nine tenths were seen once. Sequences were obtained from peripheral blood. These receptors were taken from a man in his forties or fifties with active or convalescent COVID-19.

This chain uses TRBV30 with TRBJ1-2; D not certain. Trimming shortened V by 2 bases and J by 5 bases, and 6 bases separated the two germline ends. This CDR3 has 11 residues. Germline V gives CDR1 GTSNPN, CDR2 SVGIG (reference sequence). The CDR3 DNA follows: TGTGCCTGGAGTAACAGATATGGCTACACCTTC. It translates to CAWSNRYGYTF.

This chain links TRBV5-1 with TRBJ1-1; D not resolved. The CDR3 loop spans 14 amino acids. The ends were cut back, 1 base at V and 3 bases at J, with 10 bases in the middle. Germline CDR1 and CDR2: SGHRS and YFSETQ. The CDR3 DNA follows: TGCGCCAGCAGCTTGTTCGGGGAATACACTGAAGCTTTCTTT. Encoded protein: CASSLFGEYTEAFF.

The CDR3 bases are TGTGCCAGCAGTCTCGACAACTACGAGCAGTACTTC. This codes for CASSLDNYEQYF. V and J are TRBV12-3 or TRBV12-4 and TRBJ2-7, with D uncertain. Deletions cut 5 bases from V and 3 bases from J, with 8 bases between. The CDR3 contains 12 residues.

Notes on this clone: The junction differs from germline at one of its ends, possibly a read error. The V call is TRBV20-1, the J call TRBJ2-1; D is undetermined. Germline lookup yields CDR1 DFQATT and CDR2 SNEGSKA (reference sequence). This CDR3 contains 11 residues. The CDR3 loop reads CSATGYNEQFF. CDR3 bases: TGCAGCGCTACCGGTTACAATGAGCAGTTCTTC.

The chain combines TRBV5-1 with TRBJ2-5, with 11 positions matching TRBD2. The germline gives CDR1 SGHRS, CDR2 YFSETQ. The ends lost 3 bases at V and 1 base at J; junction bases unmatched: 5. CDR3 size: 16 residues. The CDR3 spells CASSWGLAETQETQYF. CDR3 nucleotides: TGCGCCAGCAGCTGGGGACTAGCGGAGACCCAAGAGACCCAGTACTTC.

This chain links TRBV3-1 (or the pseudogene TRBV3-2) with TRBJ2-7; D not resolved. The germline V gene encodes CDR1 LGHDT and CDR2 YNNKEL (reference sequence). This CDR3 is built from 12 residues. Between the trimmed V and J ends, which lost 0 bases and 5 bases, there was a span of 5 bases. CDR3 loop: CASSQDIHEQYF. Written as DNA, the CDR3 is TGTGCCAGCAGCCAAGATATCCACGAGCAGTACTTC.

V and J are TRBV5-4 and TRBJ1-4; D is undetermined. Trimming removed 2 bases from V and 6 bases from J, with 14 bases in between. The CDR3 has 15 amino acids. Germline CDR1 is SGHNT and CDR2 is YYREEE (reference sequence). In DNA form, the CDR3 reads TGTGCCAGCAGCTTCGGCTCGCGGATCGATGAAAAACTGTTTTTT. Its protein is CASSFGSRIDEKLFF.

The chain is built from TRBV28 and TRBJ2-4; a weak D match, TRBD2 (6 bases). The germline CDR1 and CDR2 sequences are MDHEN and SYDVKM. V lost 5 bases, J lost 4 bases, and 21 bases lay in between. This CDR3 is 17 amino acids long. In DNA, the CDR3 is TGTGCCAGCAGTCCAGCTGGCGGAGGAGGGAGTAAAAACATTCAGTACTTC. It encodes CASSPAGGGGSKNIQYF.

This clone occurred once. The rearrangement uses TRBV7-2 and TRBJ2-7, with TRBD2 as a possible D gene (5 bases). Germline values: CDR1 SGHTA, CDR2 FQGNSA. The CDR3 extends over 14 amino acids. The V gene lost 5 bases and the J gene lost 7 bases, with 18 bases spanning the gap. CDR3 sequence: CASSPSRLILEQYF. CDR3 DNA sequence: TGTGCCAGCAGCCCGAGTCGACTAATTTTAGAGCAGTACTTC.

Concerning this clone: The sample holds other DNA sequences that translate to the same CDR3. This sequence joins TRBV29-1 and TRBJ2-5; TRBD2 aligns across 8 bases. Looked up from germline, CDR1 is SQVTM and CDR2 is ANQGSEA. The V gene end was trimmed by 4 bases and the J gene end by 5 bases; junction bases not matched to a gene: 3. The CDR3 spans 12 residues. CDR3 protein: CSVGPGGETQYF. CDR3 sequence (DNA): TGCAGCGTTGGACCGGGGGGGGAGACCCAGTACTTC. Filled out from reference TRBV29-1 and TRBJ2-5, the complete variable domain reads SAVISQKPSRDICQRGTSLTIQCQVDSQVTMMFWYRQQPGQSLTLIATANQGSEATYESGFVIDKFPISRPNLTFSTLTVSNMSPEDSSIYLCSVGPGGETQYFGPGTRLLVL.

Worth noting for this clone: The identical CDR3 is also encoded by other nucleotide sequences in the sample. The rearrangement joins TRBV5-4 to TRBJ2-7; 11 positions match TRBD1. Per the germline V gene, CDR1 is SGHNT and CDR2 is YYREEE (reference sequence). J was trimmed by 4 bases and V by 4 bases; bases with no gene match: 4. CDR3 length: 14 residues. In DNA, the CDR3 is TGTGCCAGCAGCCTGGACAGGGGGCTGTACGAGCAGTACTTC. It codes for CASSLDRGLYEQYF.

The CDR3 coding sequence is TGTGCCAGTAGGAAGACTAGCGGGAGGGCCTACGAGCAGTACTTC. Translation gives CASRKTSGRAYEQYF. The genes are TRBV19 and TRBJ2-7, with TRBD2 identical over 14 bases. After removal of 6 bases from V and 2 bases from J, the junction contained 3 bases not matched to a gene. Germline V lookup: CDR1 LNHDA, CDR2 SQIVND (reference sequence). CDR3 length: 15 amino acids.

J is TRBJ1-1 and V is TRBV6-5, with 7 positions matching TRBD1. The junction had 7 bases not matched to a gene; V was cut back by 8 bases and J by 1 base. The CDR3 totals 14 residues. CDR1 is MNHEY, CDR2 SVGAGI, per germline. Here the CDR3 DNA reads TGTGCCAGCCCGACACGGACAGGGAACACTGAAGCTTTCTTT. It yields the protein CASPTRTGNTEAFF.

V usage is TRBV30 and J usage is TRBJ1-6; D gene ambiguous. The CDR3 spans 14 residues. CDR1 GTSNPN and CDR2 SVGIG come from the germline V gene (reference sequence). Trimming shortened V by 5 bases and J by 8 bases, and 16 bases separated the two germline ends. This chain's CDR3 is CAWAGFGGYSPLHF. The CDR3 DNA follows: TGTGCCTGGGCTGGTTTTGGAGGTTATTCACCCCTCCACTTT.

This sequence joins TRBV5-6 and TRBJ1-5; no firm D call. Trimming stripped 2 bases from V and 4 bases from J, with 10 bases between. This CDR3 has 14 amino acids. Germline CDR1 is SGHDT and CDR2 is YYEEEE. CDR3 coding DNA: TGTGCCAGCAGCTTTTTACGGGGAAATCAGCCCCAGCATTTT. It specifies CASSFLRGNQPQHF.

This rearrangement joins TRBV19 to TRBJ2-3; 8 bases align to TRBD1. The CDR3 contains 15 residues. The V gene end was trimmed by 5 bases and the J gene end by 1 base; junction bases not matched to a gene: 5. Germline lookup yields CDR1 LNHDA and CDR2 SQIVND (reference sequence). The chain's CDR3 is CASSPGGGGTDTQYF. The CDR3, as DNA: TGTGCCAGTAGTCCAGGGGGCGGGGGCACAGATACGCAGTATTTT. Full variable domain (missing parts from reference TRBV19 and TRBJ2-3): DGGITQSPKYLFRKEGQNVTLSCEQNLNHDAMYWYRQDPGQGLRLIYYSQIVNDFQKGDIAEGYSVSREKKESFPLTVTSAQKNPTAFYLCASSPGGGGTDTQYFGPGTRLTVL.

This clone was seen a single time. This CDR3 reads CASSLDSGGTEAFF. CDR3 DNA sequence: TGTGCCAGCAGCTTAGATAGCGGAGGGACTGAAGCTTTCTTT. V and J are TRBV5-4 and TRBJ1-1; D ambiguous. V was cut by 2 bases and J by 5 bases, with 13 bases left in between. The CDR3 is 14 residues long. In germline, CDR1 is SGHNT, CDR2 YYREEE (reference sequence). Looking up the rest from reference TRBV5-4 and TRBJ1-1 gives the full variable domain: ETGVTQSPTHLIKTRGQQVTLRCSSQSGHNTVSWYQQALGQGPQFIFQYYREEENGRGNFPPRFSGLQFPNYSSELNVNALELDDSALYLCASSLDSGGTEAFFGQGTRLTVV.

V gene TRBV4-2 combines with J gene TRBJ2-1; a weak D match, TRBD2 (7 bases). The CDR3 consists of 16 residues. V was pared by 0 bases and J by 6 bases, with 15 bases between. CDR1 and CDR2 (germline): LGHNA, YNFKEQ. CDR3 sequence: CASSQDPRGGLNEQFF. DNA of the CDR3: TGTGCCAGCAGCCAAGATCCGAGGGGGGGTCTCAATGAGCAGTTCTTC.